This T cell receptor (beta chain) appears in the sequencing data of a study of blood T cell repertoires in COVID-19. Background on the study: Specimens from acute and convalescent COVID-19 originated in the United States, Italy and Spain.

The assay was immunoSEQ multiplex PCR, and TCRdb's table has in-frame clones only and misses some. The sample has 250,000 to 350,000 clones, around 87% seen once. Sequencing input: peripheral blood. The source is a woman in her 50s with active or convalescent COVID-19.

CDR3 sequence: CASSYDPGDGYTF. The DNA for the CDR3 is TGTGCCAGCAGTTACGATCCAGGGGACGGCTACACCTTC. The chain is built from TRBV6-2 or TRBV6-3 and TRBJ1-2; tentatively, D is TRBD1 (6 bases). Germline assignment: CDR1 MNHEY and CDR2 SVGEGT. This CDR3 comprises 13 residues. V was cut by 2 bases and J by 8 bases, with 12 bases left in between.